The clone carrying this T cell receptor beta chain was picked up a small number of times. The target antigen is unknown. Primers included in the PCR were 60 Vbeta and 13 Jbeta primers. Clones were read by immunoSEQ multiplex PCR, and TCRdb kept only the in-frame ones, dropping some. The sample consists of 150,000 to 200,000 clones, around 68% of them appearing once. The record originates from a study of cytomegalovirus exposure and HLA in healthy donors. Study-level findings and limits: For most TCR sequences rarity was the rule, although some public TCRs occurred in many donors.

The CDR3 has 13 amino acids. V lost 5 bases and J lost 4; bases outside the gene matches: 2. Germline values: CDR1 SNHLY, CDR2 FYNNEI. V and J are TRBV2 and TRBJ2-4; 7 positions agree with TRBD2. The receptor comes from a man aged 25 to 40 in good health and CMV-seropositive. The sequenced material came from PBMCs. CDR3 sequence: CASSQGGKNIQYF. The CDR3 DNA is TGTGCCAGCAGTCAGGGAGGGAAAAACATTCAGTACTTC.